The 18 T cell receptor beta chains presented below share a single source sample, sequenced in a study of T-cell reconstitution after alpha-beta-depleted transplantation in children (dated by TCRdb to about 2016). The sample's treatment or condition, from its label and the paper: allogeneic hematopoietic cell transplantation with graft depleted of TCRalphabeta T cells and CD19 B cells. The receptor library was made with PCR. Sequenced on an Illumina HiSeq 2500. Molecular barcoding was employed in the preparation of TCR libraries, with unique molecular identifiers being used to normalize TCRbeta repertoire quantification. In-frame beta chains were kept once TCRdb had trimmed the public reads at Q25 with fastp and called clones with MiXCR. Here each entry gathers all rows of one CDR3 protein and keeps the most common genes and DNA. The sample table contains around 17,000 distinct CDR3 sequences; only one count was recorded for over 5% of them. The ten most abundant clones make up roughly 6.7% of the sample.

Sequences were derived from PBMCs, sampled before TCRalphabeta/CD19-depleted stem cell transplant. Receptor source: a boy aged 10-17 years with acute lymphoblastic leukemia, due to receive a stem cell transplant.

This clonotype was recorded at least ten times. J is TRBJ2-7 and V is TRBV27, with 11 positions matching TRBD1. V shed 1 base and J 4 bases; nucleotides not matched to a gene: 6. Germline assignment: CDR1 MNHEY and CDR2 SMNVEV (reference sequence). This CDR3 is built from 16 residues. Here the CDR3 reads CASSLFWGQGGYEQYF. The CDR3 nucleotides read TGTGCCAGCAGTTTATTCTGGGGACAGGGGGGGTACGAGCAGTACTTC.

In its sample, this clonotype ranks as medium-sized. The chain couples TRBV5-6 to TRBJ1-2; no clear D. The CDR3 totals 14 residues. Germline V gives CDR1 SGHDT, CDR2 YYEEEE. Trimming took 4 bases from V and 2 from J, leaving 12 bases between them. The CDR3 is CASSQDMGNYGYTF. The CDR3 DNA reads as TGTGCCAGCAGCCAAGACATGGGGAACTATGGCTACACCTTC.

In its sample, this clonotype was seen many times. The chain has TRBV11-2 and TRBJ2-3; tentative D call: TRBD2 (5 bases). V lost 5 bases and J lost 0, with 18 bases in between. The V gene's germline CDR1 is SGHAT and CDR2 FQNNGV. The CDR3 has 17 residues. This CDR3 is CASSKRGGSSSTDTQYF. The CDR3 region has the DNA TGTGCCAGCAGCAAACGCGGCGGGTCTTCTAGCACAGATACGCAGTATTTT.

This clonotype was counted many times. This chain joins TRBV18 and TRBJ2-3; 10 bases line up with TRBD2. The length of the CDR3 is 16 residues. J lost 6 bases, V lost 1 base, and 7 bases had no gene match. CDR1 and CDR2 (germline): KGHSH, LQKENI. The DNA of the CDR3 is TGTGCCAGCTCACCACAGAAGCTAGCGGGAGAGGATACGCAGTATTTT. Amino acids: CASSPQKLAGEDTQYF.

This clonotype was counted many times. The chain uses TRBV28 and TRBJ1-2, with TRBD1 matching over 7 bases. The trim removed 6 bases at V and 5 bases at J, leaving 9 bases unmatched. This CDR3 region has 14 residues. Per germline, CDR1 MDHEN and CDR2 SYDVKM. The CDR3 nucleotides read TGTGCCAGCAGGGGGACAGCCCCACTTTATGGCTACACCTTC. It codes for CASRGTAPLYGYTF.

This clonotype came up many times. The CDR3 sequence is CASSLDASYEQYF. As DNA, the CDR3 is TGTGCCAGCAGCTTAGACGCCTCCTACGAGCAGTACTTC. V is TRBV7-3 and J is TRBJ2-7; D is uncertain. V lost 2 bases, J lost 0 bases, and 5 bases lay in between. The CDR3 is 13 residues long. Germline values: CDR1 SGHTA, CDR2 FQGTGA.

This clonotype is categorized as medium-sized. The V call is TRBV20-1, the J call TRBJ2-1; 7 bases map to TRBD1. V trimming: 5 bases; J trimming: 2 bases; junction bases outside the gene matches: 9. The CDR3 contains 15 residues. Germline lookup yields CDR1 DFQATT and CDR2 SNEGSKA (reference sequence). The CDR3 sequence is CSAGQGVSPYNEQFF. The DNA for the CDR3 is TGCAGTGCTGGGCAGGGGGTTTCTCCCTACAATGAGCAGTTCTTC.

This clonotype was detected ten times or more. The CDR3 region has the DNA TGTGCCAGCAGCCTAACGGCACAGGGACGCGAGACCCAGTACTTC. Translation gives CASSLTAQGRETQYF. This chain connects TRBV3-1 to TRBJ2-5; possible D gene TRBD1, 6 bases. CDR1 is LGHDT, CDR2 YNNKEL, per germline (reference sequence). V was shortened by 4 bases and J by 5 bases, with 17 bases between the two germline ends. This CDR3 region has 15 residues.

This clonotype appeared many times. The chain's CDR3 is CASRSSQGFFPYEQYF. The CDR3 nucleotides read TGTGCCAGCAGGTCCTCACAGGGGTTCTTCCCCTACGAGCAGTACTTC. The V gene is TRBV6-2 or TRBV6-3, the J gene TRBJ2-7, with TRBD1 identical over 7 bases. The CDR3 loop spans 16 amino acids. Germline V gene data show CDR1 as MNHEY and CDR2 as SVGEGT. V lost 6 bases and J lost 2; bases outside the gene matches: 13.

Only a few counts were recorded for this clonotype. The CDR3 protein is CASSKRSQTQYF. The CDR3 DNA reads TGTGCCAGCAGCAAAAGGAGCCAAACGCAGTATTTT. The rearrangement joins TRBV7-2 to TRBJ2-3, with D unresolved. Trimming took off 5 bases at V and 9 bases at J, with 12 bases between the two ends. The germline V gene has CDR1 SGHTA and CDR2 FQGNSA. CDR3 length equals 12 residues.

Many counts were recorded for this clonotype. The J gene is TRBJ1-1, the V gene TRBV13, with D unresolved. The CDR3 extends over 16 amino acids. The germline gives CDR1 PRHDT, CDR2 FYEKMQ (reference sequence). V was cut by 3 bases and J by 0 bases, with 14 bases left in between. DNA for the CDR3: TGTGCCAGCAGCTTGTTTATAGTAGGGATGAACACTGAAGCTTTCTTT. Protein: CASSLFIVGMNTEAFF. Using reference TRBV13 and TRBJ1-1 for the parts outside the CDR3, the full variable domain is AAGVIQSPRHLIKEKRETATLKCYPIPRHDTVYWYQQGPGQDPQFLISFYEKMQSDKGSIPDRFSAQQFSDYHSELNMSSLELGDSALYFCASSLFIVGMNTEAFFGQGTRLTVV.

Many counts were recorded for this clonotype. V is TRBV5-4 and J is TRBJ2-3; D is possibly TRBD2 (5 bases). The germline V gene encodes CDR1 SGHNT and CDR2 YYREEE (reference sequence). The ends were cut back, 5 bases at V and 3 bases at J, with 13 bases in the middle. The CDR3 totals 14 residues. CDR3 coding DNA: TGTGCCAGCAGGGGGAATTCGGGAACAGATACGCAGTATTTT. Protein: CASRGNSGTDTQYF.

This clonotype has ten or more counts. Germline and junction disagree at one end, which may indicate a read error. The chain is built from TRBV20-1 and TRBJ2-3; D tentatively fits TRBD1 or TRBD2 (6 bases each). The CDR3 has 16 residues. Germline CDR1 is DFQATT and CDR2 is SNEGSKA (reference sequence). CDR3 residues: CSARGRGGGGTDTQYF. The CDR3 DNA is TGCAGTGCCAGAGGCAGAGGGGGAGGCGGAACAGATACGCAGTATTTT.

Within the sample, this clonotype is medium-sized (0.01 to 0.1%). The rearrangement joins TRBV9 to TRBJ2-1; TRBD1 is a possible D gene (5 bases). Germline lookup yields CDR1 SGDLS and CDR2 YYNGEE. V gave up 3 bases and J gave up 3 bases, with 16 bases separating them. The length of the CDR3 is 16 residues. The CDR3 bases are TGTGCCAGCAGCGCAGGGCGGTACCCCTACTACAATGAGCAGTTCTTC. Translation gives CASSAGRYPYYNEQFF.

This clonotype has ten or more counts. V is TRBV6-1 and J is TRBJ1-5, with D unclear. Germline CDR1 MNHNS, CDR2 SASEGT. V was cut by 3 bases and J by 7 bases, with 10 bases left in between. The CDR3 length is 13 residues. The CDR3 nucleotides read TGTGCCAGCAGTGAGGCTCTAGGGCAGCCCCAGCATTTT. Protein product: CASSEALGQPQHF.

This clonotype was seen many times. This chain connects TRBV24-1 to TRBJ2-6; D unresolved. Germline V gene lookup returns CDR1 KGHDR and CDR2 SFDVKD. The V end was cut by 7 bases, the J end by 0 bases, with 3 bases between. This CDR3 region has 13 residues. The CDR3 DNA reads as TGTGCCACCAGATCCTCTGGGGCCAACGTCCTGACTTTC. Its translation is CATRSSGANVLTF.

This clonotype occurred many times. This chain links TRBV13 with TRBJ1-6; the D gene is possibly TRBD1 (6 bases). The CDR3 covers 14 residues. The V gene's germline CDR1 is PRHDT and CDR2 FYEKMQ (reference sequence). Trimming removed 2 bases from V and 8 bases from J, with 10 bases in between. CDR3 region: CASSLLTGHSPLHF. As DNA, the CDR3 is TGTGCCAGCAGCTTATTGACAGGACATTCACCCCTCCACTTT.

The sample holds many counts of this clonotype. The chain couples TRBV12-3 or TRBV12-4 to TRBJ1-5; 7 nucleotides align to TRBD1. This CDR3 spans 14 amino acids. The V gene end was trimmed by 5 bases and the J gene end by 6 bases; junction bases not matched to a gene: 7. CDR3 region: CASSAEGAVQPQHF. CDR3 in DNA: TGTGCCAGCAGTGCCGAGGGGGCGGTTCAGCCCCAGCATTTT.